The rows below give T cell receptor beta chains drawn from one sample of a study of cytomegalovirus exposure and HLA in healthy donors. Data came from immunoSEQ multiplex PCR; TCRdb stores just in-frame clones and leaves some out. The table includes about 120,000 clones, 80% to 85% detected once. Sequenced input: PBMCs. Receptor source: a woman aged 25 to 39 in good health and CMV-seronegative. Both conserved end residues are part of each CDR3. Each record gives: CDR3 length, J gene, D gene, V gene, clone size, CDR3 DNA, CDR3 protein. D genes are given only for firm matches. The listing skips clone size in some rows; elsewhere it reads once, few, many or a size class.

cdr3_length: 15; j_call: TRBJ2-1; d_call: TRBD1; v_call: TRBV10-3; clone_size: NA; cdr3_nt: TGTGCCATCAGCCCTGGGGGGGGACAGGGAAATGAGCAGTTCTTC; cdr3_aa: CAISPGGGQGNEQFF
cdr3_length: 18; j_call: TRBJ2-2; d_call: TRBD2; v_call: TRBV9; clone_size: few; cdr3_nt: TGTGCCAGCAGCTCTGAACTCTGGCTGCAGGGAGGGACCGGGGAGCTGTTTTTT; cdr3_aa: CASSSELWLQGGTGELFF
cdr3_length: 16; j_call: TRBJ1-1; d_call: TRBD1; v_call: TRBV5-1; clone_size: few; cdr3_nt: TGCGCCAGCAGCTCTGGGGCCGGACAGGGCAAGACTGAAGCTTTCTTT; cdr3_aa: CASSSGAGQGKTEAFF
cdr3_length: 12; j_call: TRBJ2-3; d_call: NA; v_call: TRBV7-6; clone_size: NA; cdr3_nt: TGTGCCAGCAGCTTATCGGACCGGGGAATTTTTTTT; cdr3_aa: CASSLSDRGIFF
cdr3_length: 17; j_call: TRBJ2-4; d_call: TRBD1; v_call: TRBV7-9; clone_size: NA; cdr3_nt: TGTGCCAGCAGCCTAGCCCGGACAGGGACAGCCAAAAACATTCAGTACTTC; cdr3_aa: CASSLARTGTAKNIQYF
cdr3_length: 14; j_call: TRBJ2-1; d_call: NA; v_call: TRBV28; clone_size: NA; cdr3_nt: TGTGCCAGCAGCCTAGACAGCTCCTACAATGAGCAGTTCTTC; cdr3_aa: CASSLDSSYNEQFF
cdr3_length: 16; j_call: TRBJ2-5; d_call: TRBD2; v_call: TRBV5-1; clone_size: few; cdr3_nt: TGCGCCAGCAGCCCTGGAAGCGGGAGTTGGGAAGAGACCCAGTACTTC; cdr3_aa: CASSPGSGSWEETQYF
cdr3_length: 13; j_call: TRBJ1-1; d_call: NA; v_call: TRBV2; clone_size: few; cdr3_nt: TGTGCCAGCAGGCCCGACAGCGCTACTGAAGCTTTCTTT; cdr3_aa: CASRPDSATEAFF
cdr3_length: 17; j_call: TRBJ1-6; d_call: TRBD1; v_call: TRBV29-1; clone_size: NA; cdr3_nt: TGCAGCGTTGAAGATCCGAGGACAGGGGGGTATAATTCACCCCTCCACTTT; cdr3_aa: CSVEDPRTGGYNSPLHF
cdr3_length: 15; j_call: TRBJ2-7; d_call: NA; v_call: TRBV6-1; clone_size: NA; cdr3_nt: TGTGCCAGCAGTGAGACCTGGGGCCCGCCCTACGAGCAGTACTTC; cdr3_aa: CASSETWGPPYEQYF
cdr3_length: 11; j_call: TRBJ1-1; d_call: NA; v_call: TRBV28; clone_size: NA; cdr3_nt: TGTGCCAGCAGTTTACAGGCTGAAGCTTTCTTT; cdr3_aa: CASSLQAEAFF
cdr3_length: 16; j_call: TRBJ2-4; d_call: NA; v_call: TRBV21-1; clone_size: few; cdr3_nt: TGTGCCAGCAGCAAAGGGGGGGGTAAAGTCAAAAACATTCAGTACTTC; cdr3_aa: CASSKGGGKVKNIQYF
cdr3_length: 15; j_call: TRBJ2-7; d_call: TRBD1; v_call: TRBV5-1; clone_size: NA; cdr3_nt: TGCGCCAGCAGCCTGACAGGGGGATATACCTACGAGCAGTACTTC; cdr3_aa: CASSLTGGYTYEQYF
cdr3_length: 13; j_call: TRBJ2-1; d_call: TRBD1; v_call: TRBV6-4; clone_size: NA; cdr3_nt: TGTGCCAGCAGTCCAACAGGGGGCCATGAGCAGTTCTTC; cdr3_aa: CASSPTGGHEQFF
cdr3_length: 15; j_call: TRBJ2-3; d_call: TRBD1; v_call: TRBV6-1; clone_size: NA; cdr3_nt: TGTGCCAGCAGGACAGGGGGCCCCGCCACAGATACGCAGTATTTT; cdr3_aa: CASRTGGPATDTQYF
cdr3_length: 14; j_call: TRBJ2-5; d_call: TRBD1; v_call: TRBV18; clone_size: NA; cdr3_nt: TGTGCCAGCTCACCGCGGACAGGGGAAGAGACCCAGTACTTC; cdr3_aa: CASSPRTGEETQYF
cdr3_length: 17; j_call: TRBJ1-2; d_call: NA; v_call: TRBV4-1; clone_size: NA; cdr3_nt: TGCGCCAGCAGCCAAGATTTTGGGCGCGGGGCCGCCCATGGCTACACCTTC; cdr3_aa: CASSQDFGRGAAHGYTF
cdr3_length: 17; j_call: TRBJ2-7; d_call: TRBD2; v_call: TRBV7-6; clone_size: NA; cdr3_nt: TGTGCCAGCAGCTTAGAGGAAGCGGGAGGGCCTTCCTACGAGCAGTACTTC; cdr3_aa: CASSLEEAGGPSYEQYF
cdr3_length: 15; j_call: TRBJ2-1; d_call: NA; v_call: TRBV12-2; clone_size: few; cdr3_nt: TGTGCAAGTCGCCCCCTGTGCGGGCCATCCGATGAGCAGTTCTTC; cdr3_aa: CASRPLCGPSDEQFF
cdr3_length: 14; j_call: TRBJ2-7; d_call: TRBD1; v_call: TRBV19; clone_size: NA; cdr3_nt: TGTGCCAGTAGTATAGAGGACAGGGGCTACGAGCAGTACTTC; cdr3_aa: CASSIEDRGYEQYF
cdr3_length: 13; j_call: TRBJ2-1; d_call: NA; v_call: TRBV15; clone_size: NA; cdr3_nt: TGTGCCACCAGCACGAGCTCCTACAATGAGCAGTTCTTC; cdr3_aa: CATSTSSYNEQFF
cdr3_length: 15; j_call: TRBJ2-3; d_call: NA; v_call: TRBV7-9; clone_size: NA; cdr3_nt: TGTGCCAGCAGCTTAGCCGGGGGTAGCACAGATACGCAGTATTTT; cdr3_aa: CASSLAGGSTDTQYF
cdr3_length: 14; j_call: TRBJ2-7; d_call: TRBD2; v_call: TRBV11-1; clone_size: NA; cdr3_nt: TGTGCCAGCAGCCGAGGGACTATTCTCTACGAGCAGTACTTC; cdr3_aa: CASSRGTILYEQYF
cdr3_length: 15; j_call: TRBJ2-1; d_call: TRBD2; v_call: TRBV2; clone_size: NA; cdr3_nt: TGTGCCAGCATGTCTAGCGGGAGCTCCTACAATGAGCAGTTCTTC; cdr3_aa: CASMSSGSSYNEQFF
cdr3_length: 14; j_call: TRBJ2-7; d_call: TRBD1; v_call: TRBV13; clone_size: NA; cdr3_nt: TGTGCCAGCAGTGAGGGACAGGGGGTGTACGAGCAGTACTTC; cdr3_aa: CASSEGQGVYEQYF
cdr3_length: 16; j_call: TRBJ1-3; d_call: NA; v_call: TRBV6-1; clone_size: NA; cdr3_nt: TGTGCCAGCAGTGAAAGGCAGGGTATGCGTGGAAACACCATATATTTT; cdr3_aa: CASSERQGMRGNTIYF
cdr3_length: 13; j_call: TRBJ2-3; d_call: TRBD2; v_call: TRBV28; clone_size: NA; cdr3_nt: TGTGCCATGCGGGAGGTGGGCACAGATACGCAGTATTTT; cdr3_aa: CAMREVGTDTQYF
cdr3_length: 18; j_call: TRBJ2-7; d_call: NA; v_call: TRBV27; clone_size: NA; cdr3_nt: TGTGCCAGCAGTTTATCCCTTGGGTTGGGGGGGCTCTCCTACGAGCAGTACTTC; cdr3_aa: CASSLSLGLGGLSYEQYF
cdr3_length: 16; j_call: TRBJ2-4; d_call: NA; v_call: TRBV28; clone_size: NA; cdr3_nt: TGTGCCAGCAGGACGGCGGGATTCCTAGCCAAAAACATTCAGTACTTC; cdr3_aa: CASRTAGFLAKNIQYF
cdr3_length: 13; j_call: TRBJ2-5; d_call: NA; v_call: TRBV2; clone_size: few; cdr3_nt: TGTGCCAGCAGTGAACGGCGGCCGGAGACCCAGTACTTC; cdr3_aa: CASSERRPETQYF
cdr3_length: 15; j_call: TRBJ2-7; d_call: NA; v_call: TRBV10-1; clone_size: NA; cdr3_nt: TGCGCCAGCAGTGAGTACTACCAACCGACCTACGAGCAGTACTTC; cdr3_aa: CASSEYYQPTYEQYF
cdr3_length: 12; j_call: TRBJ2-7; d_call: TRBD1; v_call: TRBV30; clone_size: NA; cdr3_nt: TGTGCCTGGAGTGAGGACAGGGGGCTTCAGTACTTC; cdr3_aa: CAWSEDRGLQYF
cdr3_length: 15; j_call: TRBJ1-5; d_call: TRBD1; v_call: TRBV28; clone_size: NA; cdr3_nt: TGTGCCAGCAGTTCCCCGGGACAGATCTATCAGCCCCAGCATTTT; cdr3_aa: CASSSPGQIYQPQHF
cdr3_length: 13; j_call: TRBJ1-4; d_call: TRBD1; v_call: TRBV28; clone_size: NA; cdr3_nt: TGTGCCACCCACAGGGGGCGGGCTGAAAAACTGTTTTTT; cdr3_aa: CATHRGRAEKLFF
cdr3_length: 16; j_call: TRBJ1-5; d_call: TRBD1; v_call: TRBV28; clone_size: NA; cdr3_nt: TGTGCCAGCAGTTTGTCAGGACAGGGTTCGGATCAGCCCCAGCATTTT; cdr3_aa: CASSLSGQGSDQPQHF
cdr3_length: 12; j_call: TRBJ2-2; d_call: NA; v_call: TRBV2; clone_size: few; cdr3_nt: TGTGCCAGCAGTGAAACGACAGGGGAGCTGTTTTTT; cdr3_aa: CASSETTGELFF
cdr3_length: 15; j_call: TRBJ2-7; d_call: TRBD1; v_call: TRBV7-9; clone_size: NA; cdr3_nt: TGTGCCAGCAGCTTAGACAGGGGGCTTGGATACGAGCAGTACTTC; cdr3_aa: CASSLDRGLGYEQYF
cdr3_length: 15; j_call: TRBJ1-5; d_call: TRBD1; v_call: TRBV6-1; clone_size: few; cdr3_nt: TGTGCCAGCATCAGACAGGGGACAAGCAATCAGCCCCAGCATTTT; cdr3_aa: CASIRQGTSNQPQHF
cdr3_length: 14; j_call: TRBJ2-3; d_call: NA; v_call: TRBV25-1; clone_size: few; cdr3_nt: TGTGCCAGCAGTGTGGGGGACAACACAGATACGCAGTATTTT; cdr3_aa: CASSVGDNTDTQYF
cdr3_length: 16; j_call: TRBJ2-1; d_call: TRBD2; v_call: TRBV28; clone_size: NA; cdr3_nt: TGTGCCAGCAGTCCCTTAGCGGGAGGGATAGACAATGAGCAGTTCTTC; cdr3_aa: CASSPLAGGIDNEQFF
cdr3_length: 15; j_call: TRBJ2-3; d_call: NA; v_call: TRBV5-1; clone_size: NA; cdr3_nt: TGCGCCAGCAGCTTGGGGGGCAGGAGCACAGATACGCAGTATTTT; cdr3_aa: CASSLGGRSTDTQYF
cdr3_length: 14; j_call: TRBJ2-1; d_call: TRBD1; v_call: TRBV5-1; clone_size: NA; cdr3_nt: TGCGCCAGCAGCTTGGCGGCAGGGGGCAATGAGCAGTTCTTC; cdr3_aa: CASSLAAGGNEQFF
cdr3_length: 14; j_call: TRBJ1-1; d_call: NA; v_call: TRBV27; clone_size: NA; cdr3_nt: TGTGCCAGCAGTTTAATAGGGGCCTACACTGAAGCTTTCTTT; cdr3_aa: CASSLIGAYTEAFF
cdr3_length: 14; j_call: TRBJ2-5; d_call: TRBD2; v_call: TRBV28; clone_size: NA; cdr3_nt: TGTGCCAGCAGTCCACCAGGGAGGGAAGAGACCCAGTACTTC; cdr3_aa: CASSPPGREETQYF
cdr3_length: 17; j_call: TRBJ1-1; d_call: TRBD1; v_call: TRBV18; clone_size: few; cdr3_nt: TGTGCCAGCTCACCAGGACAGGGGGGCTCGAGAAACACTGAAGCTTTCTTT; cdr3_aa: CASSPGQGGSRNTEAFF
cdr3_length: 13; j_call: TRBJ2-3; d_call: NA; v_call: TRBV18; clone_size: NA; cdr3_nt: TGTGCCAGCTATAAGGGAGGCACAGATACGCAGTATTTT; cdr3_aa: CASYKGGTDTQYF
cdr3_length: 15; j_call: TRBJ1-2; d_call: TRBD1; v_call: TRBV15; clone_size: NA; cdr3_nt: TGTGCCACCAGCGGCGGGACAGGGGGCTCCTATGGCTACACCTTC; cdr3_aa: CATSGGTGGSYGYTF
cdr3_length: 15; j_call: TRBJ2-1; d_call: NA; v_call: TRBV2; clone_size: many; cdr3_nt: TGTGCCAGCAGTAGACTGGCTAGCTCCTACAATGAGCAGTTCTTC; cdr3_aa: CASSRLASSYNEQFF
cdr3_length: 12; j_call: TRBJ1-2; d_call: NA; v_call: TRBV11-2; clone_size: NA; cdr3_nt: TGTGCCAGCAGCTTTGAAGCAAATGGCTACACCTTC; cdr3_aa: CASSFEANGYTF
cdr3_length: 18; j_call: TRBJ2-7; d_call: TRBD2; v_call: TRBV6-1; clone_size: few; cdr3_nt: TGTGCCAGCAGTGAGCCCCCTGGGGGCGGGAGGCCAACCTACGAGCAGTACTTC; cdr3_aa: CASSEPPGGGRPTYEQYF
cdr3_length: 15; j_call: TRBJ2-7; d_call: TRBD2; v_call: TRBV7-8; clone_size: NA; cdr3_nt: TGTGCCAGCAGCTTACTAGCGGGAGTGATCGACGAGCAGTACTTC; cdr3_aa: CASSLLAGVIDEQYF
cdr3_length: 15; j_call: TRBJ2-5; d_call: NA; v_call: TRBV27; clone_size: NA; cdr3_nt: TGTGCCAGCAGTTTAGCGGTAGGACTACAAGAGACCCAGTACTTC; cdr3_aa: CASSLAVGLQETQYF
cdr3_length: 16; j_call: TRBJ2-3; d_call: TRBD1; v_call: TRBV6-5; clone_size: NA; cdr3_nt: TGTGCCAGCAGTTACTGGACAGGGGGTTTTACAGATACGCAGTATTTT; cdr3_aa: CASSYWTGGFTDTQYF
cdr3_length: 13; j_call: TRBJ2-1; d_call: TRBD1; v_call: TRBV9; clone_size: NA; cdr3_nt: TGTGCCAGCACCGAGACAGGGAACAATGAGCAGTTCTTC; cdr3_aa: CASTETGNNEQFF
cdr3_length: 13; j_call: TRBJ2-5; d_call: NA; v_call: TRBV29-1; clone_size: NA; cdr3_nt: TGCAGCGTTGAGGCACAGGGTAAAGAGACCCAGTACTTC; cdr3_aa: CSVEAQGKETQYF
cdr3_length: 13; j_call: TRBJ2-7; d_call: TRBD1; v_call: TRBV6-6; clone_size: once; cdr3_nt: TGTGCCAGCAGATTAGGGGGCAAACGGGAGCAGTACTTC; cdr3_aa: CASRLGGKREQYF
cdr3_length: 16; j_call: TRBJ2-1; d_call: NA; v_call: TRBV19; clone_size: NA; cdr3_nt: TGTGCCAGTAGTTCCCAATTAGCGGCAGACTCCTATGAGCAGTTCTTC; cdr3_aa: CASSSQLAADSYEQFF